This T cell receptor beta chain was profiled in a study of blood T cell repertoires in COVID-19. As for the study in general: Acute and convalescent COVID-19 samples came from the United States, Italy and Spain.

There are 17 residues in the CDR3. Germline V gives CDR1 MNHEY, CDR2 SMNVEV (reference sequence). Trimming took 1 base from V and 0 from J, leaving 13 bases between them. TCRdb's copy holds only in-frame clones and misses some; the assay was immunoSEQ multiplex PCR. This sample has approximately 50,000 clones, with about 85% found just once. The chain employs TRBV27 and TRBJ2-1, with D possibly TRBD1 on 5 matching bases. This sequence originates from a man between 70 and 80 years old with active COVID-19. Sequenced: peripheral blood. The CDR3 protein is CASSLYQGAPSYNEQFF. DNA of the CDR3: TGTGCCAGCAGTTTATACCAGGGTGCCCCCTCCTACAATGAGCAGTTCTTC.